Listed here are 6 T cell receptor beta chains from one sample, sequenced in a study of blood T cell repertoires in COVID-19. The repertoire was sequenced with immunoSEQ multiplex PCR; TCRdb's copy has only in-frame clones and lacks some. This repertoire shows 200,000 or so clones, over 75% found once; its top ten account for around 17%. Specimen: peripheral blood. These receptors were taken from a man aged 50-59 years with COVID-19, enrolled during active disease.

The chain joins TRBV7-9 to TRBJ2-4; weak D call: TRBD2 (6 bases). Germline V gives CDR1 SEHNR, CDR2 FQNEAQ (reference sequence). With 3 bases removed from V and 0 bases from J, the gap between germline ends came to 18 bases. CDR3 length: 18 amino acids. The CDR3 nucleotides are TGTGCCAGCAGCTTCGAAGAGGACTACATCCTAGCCAAAAACATTCAGTACTTC. As protein: CASSFEEDYILAKNIQYF.

The genes are TRBV7-6 and TRBJ2-5, with 12 bases identical to TRBD2. The CDR3 runs 15 residues. The V gene's germline CDR1 is SGHVS and CDR2 FNYEAQ. The junction had 2 bases not matched to a gene; V was cut back by 1 base and J by 5 bases. The CDR3 DNA reads as TGTGCCAGCAGCTTAGGGACTAGCGGGGTCGAGACCCAGTACTTC. Amino acid sequence: CASSLGTSGVETQYF.

V gene TRBV12-5 combines with J gene TRBJ2-6; a possible D gene is TRBD1 (5 bases). The V gene's germline CDR1 is LGHNT and CDR2 FRNRAP. The V and J ends lost 0 bases and 3 bases respectively, with 9 bases between them. The CDR3 is 16 amino acids. In DNA, the CDR3 is TGTGCTAGTGGTTTGGTAACAGGCGTTGGGGCCAACGTCCTGACTTTC. Translation gives CASGLVTGVGANVLTF.

The chain recombines TRBV2 with TRBJ2-4, with TRBD2 identical over 9 bases. The ends lost 5 bases at V and 2 bases at J; junction bases unmatched: 7. In germline, CDR1 is SNHLY, CDR2 FYNNEI. This CDR3 is 16 amino acids long. The CDR3, as DNA: TGTGCCAGCAGTTCTAGCGGGGTGGGTTCCAAAAACATTCAGTACTTC. Residues: CASSSSGVGSKNIQYF.

The rearrangement uses TRBV7-3 and TRBJ2-7; 10 nucleotides align to TRBD1. The CDR3 has 16 residues. Germline V CDR1 and CDR2: SGHTA, FQGTGA. The V gene end was trimmed by 4 bases and the J gene end by 3 bases; junction bases not matched to a gene: 9. CDR3: CASSSPGQGGGYEQYF. The CDR3 DNA is TGTGCCAGCAGCTCTCCCGGACAGGGGGGAGGCTACGAGCAGTACTTC.

CDR3 loop: CASSPGPAAGVYNEQFF. The CDR3 region has the DNA TGCGCCAGCAGCCCGGGGCCCGCAGCGGGAGTTTATAATGAGCAGTTCTTC. The chain uses TRBV5-1 and TRBJ2-1; 8 bases match TRBD2. The germline CDR1 and CDR2 sequences are SGHRS and YFSETQ. Germline trimming cut 4 bases from V and 7 bases from J; bases unmatched to any gene: 16. This CDR3 is built from 17 residues.